This T cell receptor beta chain was obtained from a study of PD-1 blockade in classical Hodgkin lymphoma. Study-level findings and limits: The study found complete responders had baseline diversity similar to newly diagnosed patients.

Brentuximab vedotin exposure varied among the patients, all of whom had relapsed after autologous stem cell transplantation. The CDR3 extends over 14 amino acids. Germline V lookup: CDR1 SGHRS, CDR2 YFSETQ. V lost 0 bases to trimming and J lost 0 bases, with 6 bases between them. Produced via immunoSEQ multiplex PCR; TCRdb's table is partial and in-frame only. The profile shows some 84,000 clones, about 89% of them singletons. This clone was recorded once. As yet, its antigen is unknown. The sequence derives from a human donor with classical Hodgkin lymphoma. This chain connects TRBV5-1 to TRBJ1-1; D is unclear. This sample comprised peripheral blood mononuclear cells (PBMCs), obtained at baseline. The CDR3 sequence is CASSLVQVNTEAFF. The CDR3, as DNA: TGCGCCAGCAGCTTGGTGCAGGTGAACACTGAAGCTTTCTTT.